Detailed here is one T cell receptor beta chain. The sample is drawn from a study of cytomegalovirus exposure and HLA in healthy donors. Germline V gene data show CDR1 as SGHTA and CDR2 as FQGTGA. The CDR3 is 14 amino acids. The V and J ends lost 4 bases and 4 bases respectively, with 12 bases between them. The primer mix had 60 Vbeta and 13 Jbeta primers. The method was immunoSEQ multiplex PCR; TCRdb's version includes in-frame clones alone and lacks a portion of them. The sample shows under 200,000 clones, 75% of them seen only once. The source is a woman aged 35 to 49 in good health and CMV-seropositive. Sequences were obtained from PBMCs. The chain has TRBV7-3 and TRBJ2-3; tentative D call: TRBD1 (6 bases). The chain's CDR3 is CASSSYGQPDTQYF. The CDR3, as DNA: TGTGCCAGCAGCTCATACGGACAGCCAGATACGCAGTATTTT.